Sequencing of this T cell receptor (beta chain) was carried out in a study of T cells in Graves' hyperthyroidism and ophthalmopathy (dated by TCRdb to about 2019). The study in broad terms: Peripheral blood was collected at initial diagnosis, before any treatment. Prospective prediction of ophthalmopathy was tested in an independent validation cohort of 18 hyperthyroidism patients and 15 to 17 patients who later progressed to ophthalmopathy. According to the paper, TCR Vbeta CDR3 sequencing was carried out on some 140 peripheral blood samples, which came from fewer than 50 ophthalmopathy, 70 to 80 hyperthyroidism and around 17 progressor patients. In roughly six Graves' hyperthyroidism patients, the study also compared T-cell repertoires from thyroid tissue with T-cell repertoires from blood. To identify TCR V-J signatures that set the groups apart, the researchers used a discovery cohort of about a hundred patients, made up of 43 with Graves' ophthalmopathy and approximately 57 with stable Graves' hyperthyroidism. Once sampling was done, hyperthyroidism patients were given methimazole at a starting dose of 30 mg daily, whereas ophthalmopathy patients were given high-dose intravenous methylprednisolone. The roughly 100 discovery patients were randomly split 7:3 into training and test sets. Findings and caveats that apply to the study as a whole: In validation, the model predicted progression to ophthalmopathy a median of approximately 6.3 months before onset, with approximately 68% sensitivity and about 72% specificity. Blood samples also contained most of the expanded thyroid clonotypes (frequency above 0.001), which suggests that blood repertoires may reflect thyroid immune responses. Sample size was not statistically predetermined, and blinding of investigators to group allocation was not performed. A 13 V-J signature model separated ophthalmopathy from stable hyperthyroidism, with over 85% sensitivity and 81% to 83% specificity in cross-validation and 80%/75% in testing.

This clonotype appeared many times. There is no known antigen for this receptor. There are no base qualities to consult, and no much larger clone falls within one base. The TCR beta CDR3 regions were amplified from RNA transcripts. For the first round of RT-PCR on the TCR CDR3, the HTBI primer set was used together with the Qiagen OneStep RT-PCR kit. Libraries were constructed in a second round of multiplex PCR, after which size selection and purification were carried out. Paired-end sequencing of the libraries was performed with 100 bp reads on an Illumina HiSeq2000. Per the source publication's procedure: SOAPnuke was used to process the raw data, removing reads that contained adapters or uncalled bases, had a mean Phred below 15, or lacked an exact match to the constant primer or identifier. COPE v1.2.5 was used to merge high-quality paired reads, and clonotypes were defined as unique nucleotide sequences. MiTCR v1.1 was used to align the clonotypes against IMGT TRBV, TRBD and TRBJ reference segments. The analysis was restricted to V-J combinations with a frequency above 0.0001, which together covered 99.2% of the repertoires. A TCS score was defined as the ratio of F50 (clonal expansion) to E x V (chaos), with BLOSUM62-based TCRdist applied between CDR3 peptides within each V-J. Welch's t-statistics and random forest reduced several hundred V-J features to fewer than 15, which were used in a naive Bayes classifier (R e1071). TCRdb reran the public reads through fastp at Q25 and MiXCR, keeping productive beta chains. For every CDR3 protein sequence, its rows merge into one entry that carries the most common genes and DNA. The V and J calls were determined by TCRdb, not by the authors. Recorded for this sample are more than 650,000 distinct CDR3 sequences; 14% of them occurred a single time. The ten largest account for about 10% of the sample.

Graves' hyperthyroidism was defined as stable when no progression to ophthalmopathy occurred over 18 months of follow-up. The hyperthyroidism patients were between 18 and 65 years old and newly diagnosed, with a disease duration of less than 2 months. Any patient with an uncontrolled infection, another autoimmune disease, pregnancy or lactation was excluded. Diagnoses relied on clinical symptoms, serum thyroxine and TRAb, thyroid ultrasound and orbital computed tomography. Ficoll-Paque density gradient centrifugation was used to isolate PBMCs from 8.5 to 10 ml of fresh peripheral blood. Total RNA was extracted with Trizol reagent, and quality was checked on an Agilent 2100 Bioanalyzer. Source material: blood. The sequence was obtained from a woman younger than 35 with Graves' hyperthyroidism.

The DNA reads TGTGCCTGTACCCGCAGGGCCACTAATGAAAAACTGTTTTTT. This translates into CACTRRATNEKLFF. Recombination joined TRBV30 with TRBJ1-4; TRBD1 could be the D gene, as 5 bases match. CDR1 GTSNPN and CDR2 SVGIG are derived from the germline V gene (reference sequence). The CDR3 measures 14 amino acids from cysteine to phenylalanine. Here the CDR3 DNA is all that survives: 42 bases in frame from base 1. Between the V and J ends, shortened by 6 bases and 2 bases respectively, the junction contains 13 bases.